The 2 T cell receptor beta chains below were found in one sample sequenced in a study of shared clonotypes between healthy human individuals. Data came from immunoSEQ multiplex PCR; TCRdb stores just in-frame clones and leaves some out. The sample includes about 510,000 clones, around 79% of them seen just once. Sequenced sample: PBMCs. The receptors originated from a woman in her forties in good health. Some clones in this sample may be carry-over from other donors' samples.

This chain links TRBV7-8 with TRBJ2-2; 12 positions match TRBD1. The ends lost 4 bases at V and 8 bases at J; junction bases unmatched: 5. The germline gives CDR1 SGHVS, CDR2 FQNEAQ. This CDR3 is 15 amino acids long. Here the CDR3 DNA reads TGTGCCAGCAGCTCCCGGGACAGGGGGCTTGGGGAGCTGTTTTTT. It translates to CASSSRDRGLGELFF.

This chain joins TRBV28 and TRBJ2-3; 11 positions agree with TRBD2. With V trimmed by 5 bases and J by 5 bases, 12 bases remained unmatched. Per germline, CDR1 MDHEN and CDR2 SYDVKM. The CDR3 sequence is 17 residues long. CDR3: CASSGGEGLAGGDTQYF. CDR3 sequence (DNA): TGTGCCAGCAGTGGGGGGGAGGGCCTAGCGGGAGGAGATACGCAGTATTTT.